This T cell receptor (beta chain) was obtained from a study of shared clonotypes between healthy human individuals. Across the study: Used for every donor were three CD4 naive, three CD4 memory, two CD8 naive and one CD8 memory plate.

Per the germline V gene, CDR1 is SSHAT and CDR2 is FNYEAQ (reference sequence). This CDR3 is built from 14 residues. The V end was cut by 3 bases, the J end by 9 bases, with 18 bases between. It was CD45RO-negative cells, positively selected for CCR7, that made up naive CD8 cells, with terminally differentiated effector memory CD45RA+ cells excluded. The assay was immunoSEQ multiplex PCR, and TCRdb's table has in-frame clones only and misses some. Found here are roughly 2.1 million clones, about 92% of them singletons; the top ten hold 1.5% to 2%. The receptor was derived from a man younger than 35 in good health. Some clones in this sample may be carry-over from other donors' samples. Source material: naive CD8+ T cells from PBMCs. The chain joins TRBV7-7 to TRBJ2-7, with D unresolved. Here the CDR3 DNA reads TGTGCCAGCAGCTTCCGTGAAGTTTCGGTGGGGCAGTACTTC. It specifies CASSFREVSVGQYF.